The 26 T cell receptor beta chains below come from one sample, sequenced in a study of shared clonotypes between healthy human individuals. Measured with immunoSEQ multiplex PCR; TCRdb has only the in-frame clones, and not every one. Of around 2.5 million clones in the sample, over 85% were seen once. Sequencing was performed on naive CD4+ T cells from PBMCs. Subset specified: CD45RA+ positively selected. The receptors here all came from a man aged 18 to 30 in good health. Some clones in this sample may be carry-over from other donors' samples.

The chain links TRBV5-8 to TRBJ2-3; D unresolved. Trimming took 10 bases from V and 6 from J, leaving 15 bases between them. CDR1 and CDR2 (germline): SGHTS, YDEGEE. This CDR3 is 12 amino acids long. CDR3 nucleotide sequence: TGTGCCGGTGCGATATGGTCGGATACGCAGTATTTT. Translating gives CAGAIWSDTQYF.

This chain uses TRBV4-2 with TRBJ2-3; 11 bases are shared with TRBD2. V lost 4 bases, J lost 5 bases, and 5 bases stayed unmatched. The CDR3 is made up of 15 amino acids. Germline V gene data show CDR1 as LGHNA and CDR2 as YNFKEQ. CDR3 loop: CASSLRLAGIDTQYF. The CDR3 nucleotides read TGTGCCAGCAGCCTTAGACTAGCGGGGATAGATACGCAGTATTTT.

This clone appeared once. The chain employs TRBV29-1 and TRBJ1-2; D remains ambiguous. Trimming took off 2 bases at V and 12 bases at J, with 4 bases between the two ends. Germline values: CDR1 SQVTM, CDR2 ANQGSEA. CDR3 length: 8 amino acids. DNA of the CDR3: TGCAGCGTTGAAAACCACACCTTC. Translation: CSVENHTF. The whole variable domain, remainder taken from reference TRBV29-1 and TRBJ1-2, is SAVISQKPSRDICQRGTSLTIQCQVDSQVTMMFWYRQQPGQSLTLIATANQGSEATYESGFVIDKFPISRPNLTFSTLTVSNMSPEDSSIYLCSVENHTFGSGTRLTVV.

This chain connects TRBV2 to TRBJ1-1; perhaps TRBD1 as D (5 bases). Trimming stripped 2 bases from V and 1 base from J, with 8 bases between. CDR1 and CDR2 from the germline V gene are SNHLY and FYNNEI. This CDR3 contains 14 residues. The CDR3 region has the DNA TGTGCCAGCAGTGAATACCAGGGGAACACTGAAGCTTTCTTT. Translating gives CASSEYQGNTEAFF.

This chain joins TRBV9 and TRBJ2-3; perhaps TRBD2 as D (6 bases). V was cut by 3 bases and J by 6 bases, with 20 bases left in between. Per germline, CDR1 SGDLS and CDR2 YYNGEE. This CDR3 has 16 amino acids. CDR3: CASSEGGSKASDTQYF. CDR3 nucleotides: TGTGCCAGCAGCGAAGGAGGGAGTAAAGCAAGCGATACGCAGTATTTT.

The genes are TRBV2 and TRBJ2-7; D is possibly TRBD1 or TRBD2 (5 bases each). This CDR3 has 14 residues. Per germline, CDR1 SNHLY and CDR2 FYNNEI. Trimming took off 3 bases at V and 4 bases at J, with 13 bases between the two ends. CDR3 in DNA: TGTGCCAGCAGTGATGGGGGACGTGGGTACGAGCAGTACTTC. Translated, it gives CASSDGGRGYEQYF. The full variable domain, in which reference TRBV2 and TRBJ2-7 provide the parts outside the CDR3, is EPEVTQTPSHQVTQMGQEVILRCVPISNHLYFYWYRQILGQKVEFLVSFYNNEISEKSEIFDDQFSVERPDGSNFTLKIRSTKLEDSAMYFCASSDGGRGYEQYFGPGTRLTVT.

This clone showed up just once. The rearrangement links TRBV5-1 to TRBJ2-7, with a possible D match to TRBD1 (8 bases). The germline gives CDR1 SGHRS, CDR2 YFSETQ. The CDR3 has 14 amino acids. Between the trimmed V and J ends, which lost 1 base and 7 bases, there was a span of 15 bases. The CDR3 sequence: CASSLIDRGGEQYF. The CDR3 DNA is TGCGCCAGCAGCTTGATCGACAGGGGAGGGGAGCAGTACTTC. The whole variable domain, remainder taken from reference TRBV5-1 and TRBJ2-7, is KAGVTQTPRYLIKTRGQQVTLSCSPISGHRSVSWYQQTPGQGLQFLFEYFSETQRNKGNFPGRFSGRQFSNSRSEMNVSTLELGDSALYLCASSLIDRGGEQYFGPGTRLTVT.

This clone came up a few times. The chain links TRBV9 to TRBJ1-1; TRBD1 aligns across 8 bases. V was pared by 3 bases and J by 1 base, with 2 bases of the junction left unmatched. The CDR3 has 14 amino acids. Germline values: CDR1 SGDLS, CDR2 YYNGEE. CDR3 protein: CASSAQGANTEAFF. As DNA, the CDR3 is TGTGCCAGCAGCGCGCAGGGGGCGAACACTGAAGCTTTCTTT.

This clone was seen more than once but under ten times. This chain joins TRBV12-5 and TRBJ2-2, with unresolved D. The ends were cut back, 9 bases at V and 8 bases at J, with 13 bases in the middle. Germline-derived CDR1 and CDR2 are LGHNT and FRNRAP. This CDR3 contains 12 residues. CDR3 in amino acids: CASGLPRGELFF. The CDR3, as DNA: TGTGCTAGCGGGTTGCCCCGGGGGGAGCTGTTTTTT.

This clone was observed a single time. This sequence joins TRBV28 and TRBJ2-1; 8 positions match TRBD2. Germline CDR1 MDHEN, CDR2 SYDVKM. The CDR3 consists of 14 residues. The V gene end was trimmed by 5 bases and the J gene end by 7 bases; junction bases not matched to a gene: 7. This CDR3 reads CASSGAGAGNEQFF. The CDR3 DNA is TGTGCCAGCAGTGGAGCGGGGGCAGGGAATGAGCAGTTCTTC. The whole variable domain, remainder taken from reference TRBV28 and TRBJ2-1, is DVKVTQSSRYLVKRTGEKVFLECVQDMDHENMFWYRQDPGLGLRLIYFSYDVKMKEKGDIPEGYSVSREKKERFSLILESASTNQTSMYLCASSGAGAGNEQFFGPGTRLTVL.

The chain joins TRBV9 to TRBJ2-3; 9 bases agree with TRBD2. From germline, CDR1 is SGDLS and CDR2 YYNGEE. V gave up 3 bases and J gave up 6 bases; unmatched junction bases: 11. CDR3 length equals 16 residues. DNA for the CDR3: TGTGCCAGCAGCGCCACCGCTAGCGGGAATAGGGATACGCAGTATTTT. Encoded protein: CASSATASGNRDTQYF.

CDR3 nucleotide sequence: TGTGCCAGCAGTAATAGACAGGGAAAAGGCTACACCTTC. Residues: CASSNRQGKGYTF. The rearrangement links TRBV28 to TRBJ1-2; 7 nucleotides line up with TRBD1. Germline V gene lookup returns CDR1 MDHEN and CDR2 SYDVKM. Losses at the gene ends were 5 bases for V and 8 bases for J; bases not matched to a gene: 8. This CDR3 spans 13 amino acids.

Points on this clone: This sample also contains other DNA sequences that code for the same CDR3. The CDR3 sequence is CASSYGRDYGYTF. As DNA, the CDR3 is TGTGCCAGCAGTTACGGTAGGGACTATGGCTACACCTTC. The J gene is TRBJ1-2, the V gene TRBV6-6; no clear D. V lost 2 bases and J 3 bases, leaving 7 bases between the germline ends. This CDR3 is 13 amino acids long. Germline CDR1 reads MNHNY; CDR2 reads SVGAGI (reference sequence).

The J gene is TRBJ2-3, the V gene TRBV18; 9 bases are a match to TRBD1. This CDR3 region has 14 residues. V was clipped by 8 bases and J by 8 bases; unmatched bases: 11. From germline, CDR1 is KGHSH and CDR2 LQKENI. CDR3 DNA: TGTGCCAGCCGTAGGGACAGGGCCGTCGGTACGCAGTATTTT. It encodes CASRRDRAVGTQYF.

This rearrangement joins TRBV28 to TRBJ2-5, with TRBD1 identical over 8 bases. Germline CDR1 is MDHEN and CDR2 is SYDVKM. The CDR3 contains 14 residues. Unmatched junction bases numbered 8, after V lost 4 bases and J lost 7 bases. In nucleotides, the CDR3 is TGTGCCAGCAGTTCCCAGGACAGGGAGGCGACCCAGTACTTC. This sequence encodes CASSSQDREATQYF.

A note on this clone: One end of the junction varies from germline; a read error may be responsible. The chain recombines TRBV10-3 with TRBJ2-3, with no clear D. The CDR3 has 11 residues. Germline values: CDR1 ENHRY, CDR2 SYGVKD. The CDR3 sequence is CAVSSTDTQYF. The CDR3 DNA sequence: TGTGCCGTCAGTTCCACAGATACGCAGTATTTT.

The V call is TRBV4-2, the J call TRBJ2-3, with 11 bases identical to TRBD2. After removal of 1 base from V and 9 bases from J, the junction contained 12 bases not matched to a gene. This CDR3 region has 17 residues. CDR1 is LGHNA and CDR2 is YNFKEQ in the germline V gene. The CDR3 sequence is CASSQASLAGGAPTQYF. In DNA, the CDR3 is TGTGCCAGCAGCCAAGCTAGTCTAGCGGGAGGAGCCCCGACGCAGTATTTT.

The chain is built from TRBV7-2 and TRBJ2-6; TRBD2 agrees at 7 bases. This CDR3 comprises 17 residues. The germline V gene encodes CDR1 SGHTA and CDR2 FQGNSA. Trimming removed 6 bases from V and 2 bases from J; junction bases left unmatched: 10. This CDR3 is CASSWLGRAAGANVLTF. DNA for the CDR3: TGTGCCAGCAGTTGGCTAGGGAGGGCCGCTGGGGCCAACGTCCTGACTTTC.

This chain joins TRBV5-6 and TRBJ2-2; 8 positions agree with TRBD1. V lost 3 bases to trimming and J lost 6 bases; unmatched junction nucleotides: 10. CDR1 and CDR2 from the germline V gene are SGHDT and YYEEEE. This CDR3 is built from 16 residues. The CDR3 nucleotides are TGTGCCAGCAGCTCAAGGACAGGGACGTTAGCCGGGGAGCTGTTTTTT. Translating gives CASSSRTGTLAGELFF.

V is TRBV19 and J is TRBJ1-2; weak D call: TRBD1 (5 bases). Between the trimmed V and J ends, which lost 0 bases and 3 bases, there was a span of 5 bases. There are 13 residues in the CDR3. The germline V gene has CDR1 LNHDA and CDR2 SQIVND (reference sequence). CDR3 loop: CASSIEGHYGYTF. The CDR3 nucleotides are TGTGCCAGTAGTATAGAGGGGCACTATGGCTACACCTTC. Looking up the rest from reference TRBV19 and TRBJ1-2 gives the full variable domain: DGGITQSPKYLFRKEGQNVTLSCEQNLNHDAMYWYRQDPGQGLRLIYYSQIVNDFQKGDIAEGYSVSREKKESFPLTVTSAQKNPTAFYLCASSIEGHYGYTFGSGTRLTVV.

The chain couples TRBV28 to TRBJ2-7; 7 nucleotides line up with TRBD1. With 4 bases clipped from V and 2 bases from J, the junction kept 11 bases outside the gene matches. The CDR3 covers 16 residues. The germline V gene has CDR1 MDHEN and CDR2 SYDVKM. The CDR3 DNA reads TGTGCCAGCAGTTCTCAACCGGGACAGCGAACCTACGAGCAGTACTTC. Its translation: CASSSQPGQRTYEQYF.

Remarks on this clone: Distinct nucleotide sequences in the sample also encode this CDR3. The chain uses TRBV12-5 and TRBJ1-5; D is unclear. Germline lookup yields CDR1 LGHNT and CDR2 FRNRAP. Trimming left V 1 base short and J 3 bases short, with 4 bases between. The CDR3 runs 13 residues. This CDR3 reads CASGLDSNQPQHF. The CDR3, as DNA: TGTGCTAGTGGTTTGGACTCCAATCAGCCCCAGCATTTT.

The chain uses TRBV7-2 and TRBJ2-2; the match to TRBD1 covers 8 bases. This CDR3 has 17 amino acids. Losses at the gene ends were 5 bases for V and 4 bases for J; bases not matched to a gene: 12. Germline V CDR1 and CDR2: SGHTA, FQGNSA. The CDR3 bases are TGTGCCAGCAGCCCGCGACAGGGGTCGGGGAGCACCGGGGAGCTGTTTTTT. Protein: CASSPRQGSGSTGELFF. The whole variable domain, remainder taken from reference TRBV7-2 and TRBJ2-2, is GAGVSQSPSNKVTEKGKDVELRCDPISGHTALYWYRQSLGQGLEFLIYFQGNSAPDKSGLPSDRFSAERTGGSVSTLTIQRTQQEDSAVYLCASSPRQGSGSTGELFFGEGSRLTVL.

The chain employs TRBV5-1 and TRBJ2-3; 7 bases map to TRBD2. The CDR3 loop spans 16 amino acids. The trim removed 5 bases at V and 2 bases at J, leaving 11 bases unmatched. Germline values: CDR1 SGHRS, CDR2 YFSETQ. CDR3 DNA: TGCGCCAGCAGTGAGGGGAGGGAGGAATACACAGATACGCAGTATTTT. Protein: CASSEGREEYTDTQYF.

Regarding this clone: Other nucleotide sequences from this sample produce the same CDR3. The chain carries TRBV28 and TRBJ2-7; TRBD1 might be the D (5 bases). CDR1 is MDHEN, CDR2 SYDVKM, per germline. V lost 4 bases and J 0 bases, leaving 13 bases between the germline ends. The CDR3 consists of 15 residues. CDR3 DNA: TGTGCCAGCAGTTCCCCCGGCCAGGGCTCCTACGAGCAGTACTTC. This translates into CASSSPGQGSYEQYF.

On this clone itself: Other DNA sequences in this sample translate to the same CDR3. V is TRBV9 and J is TRBJ2-3; TRBD2 matches at 9 bases. J gave up 9 bases and V 0 bases, and 5 bases lay outside the gene matches. This CDR3 is 14 amino acids long. Per the germline V gene, CDR1 is SGDLS and CDR2 is YYNGEE. DNA for the CDR3: TGTGCCAGCAGCGTAGGCGGGAGGGCCGACACGCAGTATTTT. Translating gives CASSVGGRADTQYF.